Detailed here is one TCR beta chain. No antigen is known for it. This record comes from a study of cytomegalovirus exposure and HLA in healthy donors. Findings and caveats of the study: Overall, roughly 170 TCR beta chains were annotated as cytomegalovirus-associated. Analysis was carried out at a later point, and it linked a missense DCLRE1C variant to TCR beta V- and J-gene trimming. The authors reported that TCR beta sequences could predict HLA-A and HLA-B alleles. These predictions were accurate for most subjects in the first cohort.

In germline, CDR1 is MNHNY, CDR2 SVGAGI (reference sequence). The CDR3 covers 12 residues. The germline V and J ends were trimmed by 2 bases and 5 bases, with 7 bases remaining between them. The PCR ran on 60 Vbeta and 13 Jbeta primers. Repertoires were generated with immunoSEQ multiplex PCR, while TCRdb's copy carries only in-frame clones and drops some. The table has 100,000 to 150,000 clones, 74% seen once; the top ten hold approximately 6%. This TCR was recovered from a woman in her fifties or sixties in good health and CMV-seropositive. The rearrangement uses TRBV6-6 and TRBJ2-7; D perhaps matches TRBD1 (5 bases). Material: PBMCs. CDR3 sequence: CASSYQGNEQYF. In nucleotides, the CDR3 is TGTGCCAGCAGTTACCAGGGTAACGAGCAGTACTTC.